Sequencing of this T cell receptor (beta chain) was carried out in a study of blood T cell repertoires in COVID-19. Across the whole study: Acute and convalescent COVID-19 specimens originated in the United States, Italy and Spain. From T cells, B-cell-depleted T cells, or PBMCs came the material, which was cDNA or gDNA.

Assay: immunoSEQ multiplex PCR; the TCRdb copy retains only in-frame clones and omits some. This table holds approximately 150,000 clones, about 85% found once. The length of the CDR3 is 16 residues. Germline V CDR1 and CDR2: LNHDA, SQIVND (reference sequence). Trimming left V 3 bases short and J 5 bases short, with 16 bases between. Patients at the Seattle site were enrolled during active infection and followed longitudinally. V is TRBV19 and J is TRBJ2-2; the D gene is possibly TRBD1 (6 bases). What was sequenced was peripheral blood. The source is a woman aged 45-59 years with COVID-19, enrolled during active disease. The CDR3 DNA is TGTGCCAGTAGTATGGGAGTGAGAGGGGGTACCGGGGAGCTGTTTTTT. Protein sequence: CASSMGVRGGTGELFF.